These 27 T cell receptor beta chains were all obtained from the same sample, sequenced in a study of cytomegalovirus exposure and HLA in healthy donors. Libraries were prepared by immunoSEQ multiplex PCR; TCRdb keeps only in-frame clonotypes and omits some of them. The data hold more than 100,000 clones, with about nine tenths observed a single time. The sequencing sample was made of PBMCs. These receptor sequences come from a man in his thirties or forties in good health and CMV-seronegative.

This rearrangement joins TRBV29-1 to TRBJ1-5; possibly TRBD1 for D (5 bases). Looked up from germline, CDR1 is SQVTM and CDR2 is ANQGSEA. The CDR3 sequence is 15 residues long. The CDR3 reads CRGGGTGAGNQPQHF. CDR3 nucleotide sequence: TGCCGCGGGGGGGGGACCGGGGCGGGAAATCAGCCCCAGCATTTT.

This clone appeared once. CDR3 coding DNA: TGTGCCAGCAGTTCCAAGACTAGCGGGTCCAGGCTGGGTACGCAGTATTTT. The encoded protein is CASSSKTSGSRLGTQYF. The chain recombines TRBV6-8 with TRBJ2-3, with 10 positions matching TRBD2. The CDR3 totals 17 residues. V lost 4 bases and J lost 8; bases outside the gene matches: 15. In germline, CDR1 is MNHGY, CDR2 SAAAGT.

This clone was observed once. The chain recombines TRBV6-5 with TRBJ2-5; D not resolved. The V end lost 2 bases, the J end lost 9 bases, and 16 bases lay between the germline ends. The V gene's germline CDR1 is MNHEY and CDR2 SVGAGI. This CDR3 is 14 amino acids long. CDR3: CASSYKAPPEAQYF. CDR3 bases: TGTGCCAGCAGTTACAAGGCCCCTCCTGAGGCCCAGTACTTC.

The CDR3 region has the DNA TGCAGCGTTGATACAGGAATGCAAGAAGCTTTCTTT. This sequence encodes CSVDTGMQEAFF. This chain connects TRBV29-1 to TRBJ1-1; D possibly corresponds to TRBD1 (5 bases). Germline V gene sequence: CDR1 SQVTM, CDR2 ANQGSEA. Trimming took 3 bases from V and 8 from J, leaving 13 bases between them. CDR3 size: 12 residues.

This chain joins TRBV30 and TRBJ2-3; TRBD1 is a possible D gene (6 bases). Germline V gene sequence: CDR1 GTSNPN, CDR2 SVGIG (reference sequence). Trimming stripped 5 bases from V and 4 bases from J, with 16 bases between. The CDR3 extends over 14 amino acids. This CDR3 reads CAWDPGDVADTQYF. CDR3 in DNA: TGTGCCTGGGATCCAGGGGATGTGGCAGATACGCAGTATTTT.

The genes are TRBV7-9 and TRBJ2-7, with D unclear. The length of the CDR3 is 15 residues. Germline V CDR1 and CDR2: SEHNR, FQNEAQ (reference sequence). The germline V and J ends were trimmed by 1 base and 2 bases, with 12 bases remaining between them. CDR3 DNA sequence: TGTGCCAGCAGCTTAGTGGTAGTCGCCGCCTACGAGCAGTACTTC. This gives the protein CASSLVVVAAYEQYF. Based on the CDR3 plus reference TRBV7-9 and TRBJ2-7, the full variable domain is DTGVSQNPRHKITKRGQNVTFRCDPISEHNRLYWYRQTLGQGPEFLTYFQNEAQLEKSRLLSDRFSAERPKGSFSTLEIQRTEQGDSAMYLCASSLVVVAAYEQYFGPGTRLTVT.

The rearrangement links TRBV5-4 to TRBJ1-1, with 9 bases lining up with TRBD1. This CDR3 is 14 amino acids long. Germline V gene lookup returns CDR1 SGHNT and CDR2 YYREEE (reference sequence). With V trimmed by 1 base and J by 4 bases, 2 bases remained unmatched. CDR3 nucleotide sequence: TGTGCCAGCAGCTTGCGACAGGGGGTCACTGAAGCTTTCTTT. Translation: CASSLRQGVTEAFF.

The table lists this clone with a count of one. The J gene is TRBJ2-4, the V gene TRBV14; TRBD1 matches 8 bases. V lost 4 bases and J lost 1; bases outside the gene matches: 12. Germline CDR1 is SGHDN and CDR2 is FVKESK. The CDR3 extends over 18 amino acids. CDR3 residues: CASSPHNGQGSAKNIQYF. The CDR3 bases are TGTGCCAGCAGCCCCCACAATGGACAGGGATCGGCCAAAAACATTCAGTACTTC.

The chain couples TRBV5-1 to TRBJ2-1; 9 bases map to TRBD1. The ends lost 0 bases at V and 7 bases at J; junction bases unmatched: 2. CDR3 length equals 14 residues. Germline CDR1 SGHRS, CDR2 YFSETQ. The CDR3 loop is CASSLGDRENEQFF. The CDR3 bases are TGCGCCAGCAGCTTGGGGGACAGGGAAAATGAGCAGTTCTTC.

Written as DNA, the CDR3 is TGCAGCGTTGTTGGAGGGCTCAGGGGAGGGCTCGAAGCTTTCTTT. Protein: CSVVGGLRGGLEAFF. The rearrangement links TRBV29-1 to TRBJ1-1; possibly TRBD1 for D (6 bases). CDR3 length: 15 residues. Per germline, CDR1 SQVTM and CDR2 ANQGSEA. The V end lost 4 bases, the J end lost 8 bases, and 23 bases lay between the germline ends.

The chain has TRBV11-2 and TRBJ2-3; a possible D gene is TRBD2 (6 bases). The V gene lost 7 bases and the J gene lost 8 bases, with 22 bases spanning the gap. The CDR3 is 15 amino acids. From germline, CDR1 is SGHAT and CDR2 FQNNGV. Here the CDR3 DNA reads TGTGCCAGCACCACAGCCCCAGCGGGCCACGGTACGCAGTATTTT. This gives the protein CASTTAPAGHGTQYF. The full variable domain, rest sourced from reference TRBV11-2 and TRBJ2-3, is EAGVAQSPRYKIIEKRQSVAFWCNPISGHATLYWYQQILGQGPKLLIQFQNNGVVDDSQLPKDRFSAERLKGVDSTLKIQPAKLEDSAVYLCASTTAPAGHGTQYFGPGTRLTVL.

The chain employs TRBV5-1 and TRBJ2-7; no reliable D call. Trimming cost V 0 bases and J 1 base, with 5 bases left between them. The CDR3 length is 13 residues. Per the germline V gene, CDR1 is SGHRS and CDR2 is YFSETQ. The CDR3 region is CASSLAGSYEQYF. CDR3 nucleotide sequence: TGCGCCAGCAGCTTGGCCGGTTCCTACGAGCAGTACTTC.

The chain recombines TRBV5-1 with TRBJ2-1; 9 bases line up with TRBD1. The ends lost 0 bases at V and 9 bases at J; junction bases unmatched: 7. The length of the CDR3 is 15 residues. Looked up from germline, CDR1 is SGHRS and CDR2 is YFSETQ. In nucleotides, the CDR3 is TGCGCCAGCAGCTTGGAGAGTACAGGGGGCAGTGAGCAGTTCTTC. Protein sequence: CASSLESTGGSEQFF.

This chain connects TRBV4-3 to TRBJ2-1, with D maybe TRBD2 (5 bases). The V end was cut by 0 bases, the J end by 7 bases, with 28 bases between. The CDR3 sequence is 20 residues long. Germline lookup yields CDR1 LGHNA and CDR2 YSLEER. CDR3 amino acids: CASSQDSVGDGLKSGNEQFF. The CDR3 DNA reads TGCGCCAGCAGCCAAGATAGCGTAGGTGACGGGTTAAAGAGTGGTAATGAGCAGTTCTTC.

The rearrangement links TRBV29-1 to TRBJ1-4; weak D call: TRBD1 (6 bases). The CDR3 has 13 residues. V was shortened by 4 bases and J by 8 bases, with 14 bases between the two germline ends. Per germline, CDR1 SQVTM and CDR2 ANQGSEA. The CDR3 nucleotides read TGCAGCGTTGGTATACAGGGAGGGGAAAAACTGTTTTTT. This codes for CSVGIQGGEKLFF.

V and J are TRBV6-1 and TRBJ2-1; 9 bases are shared with TRBD2. Germline values: CDR1 MNHNS, CDR2 SASEGT. The trim removed 6 bases at V and 3 bases at J, leaving 3 bases unmatched. The CDR3 length is 14 residues. DNA of the CDR3: TGTGCCAGCAGCCTAGCGGGACTCTACAATGAGCAGTTCTTC. Amino acid sequence: CASSLAGLYNEQFF.

This chain joins TRBV15 and TRBJ1-2, with 8 bases identical to TRBD1. The CDR3 extends over 13 amino acids. Losses at the gene ends were 0 bases for V and 8 bases for J; bases not matched to a gene: 2. Germline loops: CDR1 LNHNV, CDR2 YYDKDF (reference sequence). The CDR3 DNA is TGTGCCACCAGCAGAGACCGACAGGGGGGCTACACCTTC. Its translation: CATSRDRQGGYTF. The variable domain in full, completed from reference TRBV15 and TRBJ1-2, reads DAMVIQNPRYQVTQFGKPVTLSCSQTLNHNVMYWYQQKSSQAPKLLFHYYDKDFNNEADTPDNFQSRRPNTSFCFLDIRSPGLGDTAMYLCATSRDRQGGYTFGSGTRLTVV.

The table lists this clone with a few counts. CDR3 bases: TGTGCCAGCAGCCCGGAGACCTACGAGCAGTACTTC. Translation gives CASSPETYEQYF. V usage is TRBV7-2 and J usage is TRBJ2-7; D is undetermined. The CDR3 length is 12 residues. Between the trimmed V and J ends, which lost 5 bases and 2 bases, there was a span of 7 bases. Germline V CDR1 and CDR2: SGHTA, FQGNSA.

This chain's CDR3 is CASTLGDSYNEQFF. The CDR3, as DNA: TGTGCCAGCACCTTGGGAGATTCCTACAATGAGCAGTTCTTC. The chain joins TRBV11-3 to TRBJ2-1; D is possibly TRBD2 (5 bases). Germline V gene sequence: CDR1 SGHNT, CDR2 YENEEA. The CDR3 has 14 residues. V dropped 7 bases and J dropped 1 base, with 11 bases sitting between them.

The rearrangement links TRBV5-6 to TRBJ2-1, with 7 positions matching TRBD1. The trim removed 4 bases at V and 5 bases at J, leaving 6 bases unmatched. This CDR3 has 14 residues. Germline values: CDR1 SGHDT, CDR2 YYEEEE. As DNA, the CDR3 is TGTGCCAGCAGCCAGGGACAGAGAAACAATGAGCAGTTCTTC. This encodes CASSQGQRNNEQFF.

The J gene is TRBJ1-1, the V gene TRBV30, with no clear D. Germline lookup yields CDR1 GTSNPN and CDR2 SVGIG (reference sequence). V gave up 3 bases and J gave up 0 bases, with 17 bases separating them. The CDR3 is 16 residues long. Here the CDR3 reads CAWRPRRARMNTEAFF. For the CDR3, the DNA is TGTGCCTGGAGGCCCAGGAGGGCGAGAATGAACACTGAAGCTTTCTTT.

The chain uses TRBV13 and TRBJ1-3, with D tentatively TRBD1 (6 bases). The CDR3 runs to 14 residues. The germline gives CDR1 PRHDT, CDR2 FYEKMQ (reference sequence). V dropped 5 bases and J dropped 6 bases, with 14 bases sitting between them. The DNA for the CDR3 is TGTGCCAGCAGCGAAAGGGGGGGAGCAAACACCATATATTTT. Encoded protein: CASSERGGANTIYF.

This chain links TRBV25-1 with TRBJ2-5; D possibly corresponds to TRBD1 (5 bases). There are 13 residues in the CDR3. Germline values: CDR1 MGHDK, CDR2 SYGVNS. With 1 base removed from V and 5 bases from J, the gap between germline ends came to 8 bases. The CDR3 reads CASSELGRETQYF. The CDR3 DNA reads as TGTGCCAGCAGTGAATTGGGGCGCGAGACCCAGTACTTC.

This clone was detected a few times. The rearrangement joins TRBV10-3 to TRBJ2-7; tentatively, D is TRBD2 (5 bases). Trimming stripped 6 bases from V and 3 bases from J, with 21 bases between. The CDR3 has 16 amino acids. CDR1 and CDR2 (germline): ENHRY, SYGVKD. CDR3 sequence: CAISDPANGLNYEQYF. The CDR3, as DNA: TGTGCCATCAGCGATCCCGCGAATGGACTTAACTACGAGCAGTACTTC.

The chain carries TRBV7-2 and TRBJ1-4, with 7 nucleotides matching TRBD1. V was clipped by 5 bases and J by 8 bases; unmatched bases: 11. Germline CDR1 and CDR2: SGHTA and FQGNSA. CDR3 length: 15 amino acids. The DNA for the CDR3 is TGTGCCAGCAGCCCCAGACAGGGACAGAACGAAAAACTGTTTTTT. Translated: CASSPRQGQNEKLFF.

J is TRBJ1-2 and V is TRBV5-6; TRBD1 agrees at 9 bases. The germline CDR1 and CDR2 sequences are SGHDT and YYEEEE. The CDR3 is 17 residues long. The V gene end was trimmed by 1 base and the J gene end by 6 bases; junction bases not matched to a gene: 13. The CDR3 region is CASSLMTGGSFLDGYTF. Here the CDR3 DNA reads TGTGCCAGCAGCTTGATGACAGGGGGATCGTTTCTAGATGGCTACACCTTC.

The CDR3 nucleotides are TGTGCCAGTAGTATTTACCAGAACCAAGAGACCCAGTACTTC. Translation gives CASSIYQNQETQYF. This rearrangement joins TRBV19 to TRBJ2-5; D call uncertain. With 3 bases removed from V and 0 bases from J, the gap between germline ends came to 8 bases. CDR3 length: 14 amino acids. Per germline, CDR1 LNHDA and CDR2 SQIVND (reference sequence).